What follows are 9 T cell receptor beta chains derived from one specimen sequenced in a study of glioma-infiltrating T cells (dated by TCRdb to about 2016). Sequencing relied on an Illumina MiSeq. The iRepertoire nested amplicon-rescue multiplex PCR (arm-PCR) platform was used to amplify TCR alpha and beta CDR3 regions from RNA. The public reads were quality trimmed at Q25 with fastp and then assembled into clones with MiXCR by TCRdb, keeping productive beta chains. Identical CDR3 proteins give one entry, which carries the most common genes and DNA. The sample yields some 190,000 distinct CDR3 sequences; approximately 30% were counted once. Over 20% of the sample comes from the top ten. Source material: glioma tissue, nonneoplastic brain tissue, or PBMCs (not recorded which). Receptors were obtained from a human donor with low-grade glioma or glioblastoma, undergoing nonglioma brain surgery, or in good health (not recorded which).

This clonotype occurred many times. The chain employs TRBV18 and TRBJ2-7, with 9 nucleotides matching TRBD1. The CDR3 has 12 residues. V was pared by 4 bases and J by 5 bases, with 0 bases of the junction left unmatched. From germline, CDR1 is KGHSH and CDR2 LQKENI. Here the CDR3 DNA reads TGTGCCAGCTCACGGGACAGGGACGAGCAGTACTTC. Amino acid sequence: CASSRDRDEQYF.

Details on this clonotype: The junction shows a germline mismatch at one end, possibly a read error. The V and J genes are TRBV2 and TRBJ2-7, with D unclear. The CDR3 runs 14 residues. From germline, CDR1 is SNHLY and CDR2 FYNNEI. CDR3 nucleotide sequence: TGTGCCATCAGTGGCCCCGACACAACCTACGAGCAGTACTTC. It translates to CAISGPDTTYEQYF.

In this sample, this clonotype turned up a few times. The chain uses TRBV3-1 and TRBJ2-7; maybe TRBD2 (5 bases). The CDR3 runs to 16 residues. V lost 3 bases, J lost 1 base, and 16 bases lay in between. CDR1 and CDR2 (germline): LGHDT, YNNKEL (reference sequence). The CDR3 region is CASSQTEVGSSYEQYF. For the CDR3, the DNA is TGTGCCAGCAGCCAGACCGAGGTAGGGAGTTCCTACGAGCAGTACTTC.

CDR3 bases: TGCGCCAGCAGCCAGGCTCGGGGCTGGAACTACGAGCAGTACTTC. Its protein is CASSQARGWNYEQYF. This rearrangement joins TRBV4-3 to TRBJ2-7, with D perhaps TRBD1 or TRBD2 (5 bases each). Germline loops: CDR1 LGHNA, CDR2 YSLEER. V lost 3 bases, J lost 3 bases, and 15 bases lay in between. The CDR3 is made up of 15 amino acids.

This clonotype appeared many times. This rearrangement joins TRBV4-3 to TRBJ2-1, with D possibly being TRBD2 (6 bases). The CDR3 spans 17 residues. V was cut by 1 base and J by 2 bases, with 15 bases left in between. CDR1 and CDR2 (germline): LGHNA, YSLEER. CDR3 in amino acids: CASSQVGGNAAYNEQFF. Here the CDR3 DNA reads TGCGCCAGCAGCCAAGTGGGCGGGAACGCGGCCTACAATGAGCAGTTCTTC.

This chain joins TRBV7-6 and TRBJ2-2; D gene uncertain. This CDR3 is 14 amino acids long. Germline CDR1 reads SGHVS; CDR2 reads FNYEAQ. Trimming removed 5 bases from V and 6 bases from J, with 13 bases in between. CDR3 DNA: TGTGCCAGCAGCGCCCCTAGTCGCGCCGGGGAGCTGTTTTTT. It yields the protein CASSAPSRAGELFF.

There are many counts of this clonotype. This rearrangement joins TRBV24-1 to TRBJ2-7; possibly TRBD1 for D (6 bases). The length of the CDR3 is 13 residues. In germline, CDR1 is KGHDR, CDR2 SFDVKD. V was pared by 9 bases and J by 1 base, with 12 bases between. CDR3 sequence (DNA): TGTGCCACCGTAGGGGGAGAATCCTACGAGCAGTACTTC. Protein: CATVGGESYEQYF.

This clonotype appeared many times. The chain uses TRBV7-8 and TRBJ2-7; 9 nucleotides agree with TRBD1. Unmatched junction bases numbered 6, after V lost 1 base and J lost 8 bases. Germline assignment: CDR1 SGHVS and CDR2 FQNEAQ. CDR3 length: 14 amino acids. CDR3 sequence (DNA): TGTGCCAGCAGCTTAGAAGGGACAGGGAAGAAGCAGTACTTC. It translates to CASSLEGTGKKQYF.

V usage is TRBV30 and J usage is TRBJ2-7; D may be TRBD2 (5 bases). The CDR3 has 13 residues. The V gene's germline CDR1 is GTSNPN and CDR2 SVGIG (reference sequence). The V and J ends lost 1 base and 3 bases respectively, with 10 bases between them. The DNA for the CDR3 is TGTGCCTGGAGTGCGATAGCGCTCTACGAGCAGTACTTC. It is translated as CAWSAIALYEQYF.